A single sample gave rise to the 5 T cell receptor beta chains below, sequenced in a study of chemoradiotherapy in HPV16-positive cancers. Clones were sequenced by immunoSEQ multiplex PCR, and TCRdb holds only the in-frame ones, with some missing. The sample contains 10,000 to 11,000 clones, 74% of which appear only once. Collection took place from a patient who underwent chemoradiotherapy. These receptors were obtained from a human donor with HPV-associated anogenital cancer.

V usage is TRBV5-1 and J usage is TRBJ2-3; perhaps TRBD2 as D (5 bases). This CDR3 comprises 14 residues. The ends were cut back, 1 base at V and 4 bases at J, with 10 bases in the middle. From germline, CDR1 is SGHRS and CDR2 YFSETQ. The CDR3 loop reads CASSLLEAPDTQYF. CDR3 nucleotide sequence: TGCGCCAGCAGCTTGCTGGAGGCCCCAGATACGCAGTATTTT.

The chain is built from TRBV4-3 and TRBJ1-1; no clear D. Germline CDR1 reads LGHNA; CDR2 reads YSLEER. The CDR3 sequence is 16 residues long. Trimming removed 1 base from V and 5 bases from J, with 17 bases in between. The CDR3 DNA reads TGCGCCAGCAGCCAAGGAACAAGGGCCGCTGCGACTGAAGCTTTCTTT. It codes for CASSQGTRAAATEAFF.

J is TRBJ2-1 and V is TRBV2, with 14 bases identical to TRBD2. This CDR3 comprises 15 residues. CDR1 SNHLY and CDR2 FYNNEI come from the germline V gene. The trim removed 8 bases at V and 9 bases at J, leaving 9 bases unmatched. In DNA, the CDR3 is TGTGCCAGCGGGGGGGGGACTAGCGGGAGACTTGAGCAGTTCTTC. It yields the protein CASGGGTSGRLEQFF.

The sample holds a few counts of this clone. This chain links TRBV2 with TRBJ2-2; D call uncertain. The CDR3 length is 15 residues. V was cut by 7 bases and J by 4 bases, with 16 bases left in between. CDR1 is SNHLY, CDR2 FYNNEI, per germline. CDR3 amino acids: CASNLYGFGTGELFF. The CDR3 coding sequence is TGTGCCAGCAATCTCTACGGCTTCGGCACCGGGGAGCTGTTTTTT.

This chain joins TRBV11-3 and TRBJ2-3, with TRBD2 as a possible D gene (6 bases). Trimming pared 0 bases from V and 3 bases from J, leaving 13 bases between. CDR1 is SGHNT and CDR2 is YENEEA in the germline V gene. There are 16 residues in the CDR3. The CDR3 region has the DNA TGTGCCAGCAGCTTAGATGGGACTGGGATAACAGATACGCAGTATTTT. It encodes CASSLDGTGITDTQYF.